This T cell receptor (beta chain) originates from a study of cytomegalovirus exposure and HLA in healthy donors. Findings of the study overall: As a later analysis showed, a missense DCLRE1C variant was linked to trimming of TCR beta V- and J-genes. The listing of fewer than 200 TCR beta chains classed them as cytomegalovirus-associated. The majority of CMV-associated TCR beta chains were reported as apparently HLA-restricted in a later analysis. Among TCR beta chains of equal frequency, HLA-associated ones were more clonally expanded in a later analysis.

Concerning this clone: Its antigen is unknown.

The PCR had 60 Vbeta and 13 Jbeta primers. Libraries were prepared by immunoSEQ multiplex PCR; TCRdb keeps only in-frame clonotypes and omits some of them. The table records about 100,000 clones, around 10% of them present only once. This receptor was taken from a man aged 35-49 years in good health and CMV-seropositive. Sequencing input: PBMCs.

The CDR3 sequence is CASSSGTSGRGGAWNEQFF. CDR3 coding DNA: TGCGCCAGCAGCTCGGGGACTAGCGGGAGGGGGGGGGCTTGGAATGAGCAGTTCTTC. The chain links TRBV5-1 to TRBJ2-1; TRBD2 aligns across 16 bases. Germline V gene sequence: CDR1 SGHRS, CDR2 YFSETQ. J gave up 7 bases and V 3 bases, and 13 bases lay outside the gene matches. There are 19 residues in the CDR3.